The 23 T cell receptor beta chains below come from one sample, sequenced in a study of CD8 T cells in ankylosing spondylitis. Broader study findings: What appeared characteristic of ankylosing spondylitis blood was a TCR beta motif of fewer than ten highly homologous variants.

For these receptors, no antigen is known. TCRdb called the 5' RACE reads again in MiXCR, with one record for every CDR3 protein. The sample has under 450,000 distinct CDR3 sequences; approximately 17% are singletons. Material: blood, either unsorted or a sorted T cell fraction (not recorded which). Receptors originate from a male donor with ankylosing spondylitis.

The CDR3 region has the DNA TGCAGCGTTGAAGGAGCTCAAGGCGTAAAAGCTTTCTTT. Its protein product is CSVEGAQGVKAFF. This chain connects TRBV29-1 to TRBJ1-1; D call uncertain. The CDR3 spans 13 residues. Trimming removed 1 base from V and 9 bases from J, with 15 bases in between. Germline V gene sequence: CDR1 SQVTM, CDR2 ANQGSEA.

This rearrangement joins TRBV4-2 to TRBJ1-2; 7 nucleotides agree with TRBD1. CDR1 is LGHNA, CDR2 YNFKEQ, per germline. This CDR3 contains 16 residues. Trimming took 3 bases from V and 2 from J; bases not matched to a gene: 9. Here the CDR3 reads CASSQPSTTGNYGYTF. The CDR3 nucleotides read TGTGCCAGCAGCCAGCCCTCCACGACAGGGAACTATGGCTACACCTTC.

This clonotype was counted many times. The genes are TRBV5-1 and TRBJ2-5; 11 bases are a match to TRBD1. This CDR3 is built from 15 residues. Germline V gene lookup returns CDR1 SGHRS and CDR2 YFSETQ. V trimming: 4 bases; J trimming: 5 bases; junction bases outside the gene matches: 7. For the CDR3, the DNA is TGCGCCAGCAGCAGAGGACAGGGGGCTGTGGAGACCCAGTACTTC. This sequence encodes CASSRGQGAVETQYF.

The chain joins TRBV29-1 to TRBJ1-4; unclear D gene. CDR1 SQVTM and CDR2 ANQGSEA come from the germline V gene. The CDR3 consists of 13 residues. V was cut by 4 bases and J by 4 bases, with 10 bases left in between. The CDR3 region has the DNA TGCAGCGTTGGGTGGAACGGTAATGAAAAACTGTTTTTT. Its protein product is CSVGWNGNEKLFF. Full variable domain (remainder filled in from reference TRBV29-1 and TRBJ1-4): SAVISQKPSRDICQRGTSLTIQCQVDSQVTMMFWYRQQPGQSLTLIATANQGSEATYESGFVIDKFPISRPNLTFSTLTVSNMSPEDSSIYLCSVGWNGNEKLFFGSGTQLSVL.

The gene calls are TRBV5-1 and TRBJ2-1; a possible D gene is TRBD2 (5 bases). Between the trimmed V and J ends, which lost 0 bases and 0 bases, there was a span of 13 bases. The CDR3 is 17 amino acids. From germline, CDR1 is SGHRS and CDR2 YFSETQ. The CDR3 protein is CASSLGFSVLSYNEQFF. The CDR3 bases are TGCGCCAGCAGCTTGGGTTTTAGCGTTCTCTCCTACAATGAGCAGTTCTTC.

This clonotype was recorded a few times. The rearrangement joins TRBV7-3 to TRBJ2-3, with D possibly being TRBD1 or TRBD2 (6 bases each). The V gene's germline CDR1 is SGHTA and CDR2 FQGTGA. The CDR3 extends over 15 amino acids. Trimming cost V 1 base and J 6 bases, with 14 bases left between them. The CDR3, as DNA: TGTGCCAGCAGCTTAAAGGGGGGCTGGAGGGATACGCAGTATTTT. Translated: CASSLKGGWRDTQYF.

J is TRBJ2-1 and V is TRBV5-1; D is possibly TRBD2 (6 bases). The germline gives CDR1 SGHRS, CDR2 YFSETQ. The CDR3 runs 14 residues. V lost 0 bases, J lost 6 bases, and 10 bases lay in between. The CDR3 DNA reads TGCGCCAGCAGCTTGGCCGATAGCGGCAATGAGCAGTTCTTC. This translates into CASSLADSGNEQFF.

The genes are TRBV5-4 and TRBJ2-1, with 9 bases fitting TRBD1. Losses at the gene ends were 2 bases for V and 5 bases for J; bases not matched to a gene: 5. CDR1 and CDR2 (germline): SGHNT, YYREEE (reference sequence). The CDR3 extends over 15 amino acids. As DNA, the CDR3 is TGTGCCAGCAGCTTCAGCGGACAGGGGCACAATGAGCAGTTCTTC. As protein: CASSFSGQGHNEQFF.

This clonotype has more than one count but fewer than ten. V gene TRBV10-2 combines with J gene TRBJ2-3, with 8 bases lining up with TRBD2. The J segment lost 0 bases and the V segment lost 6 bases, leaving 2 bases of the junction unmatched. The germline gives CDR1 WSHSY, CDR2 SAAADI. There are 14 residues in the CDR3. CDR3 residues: CASRSSGSTDTQYF. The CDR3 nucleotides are TGCGCCAGCAGATCTAGCGGGAGCACAGATACGCAGTATTTT.

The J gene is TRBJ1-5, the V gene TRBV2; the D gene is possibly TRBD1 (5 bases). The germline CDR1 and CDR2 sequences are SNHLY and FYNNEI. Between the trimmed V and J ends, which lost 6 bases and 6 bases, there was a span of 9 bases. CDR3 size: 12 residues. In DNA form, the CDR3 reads TGTGCCAGCAGGGGGACGAGTCAGCCCCAGCATTTT. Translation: CASRGTSQPQHF.

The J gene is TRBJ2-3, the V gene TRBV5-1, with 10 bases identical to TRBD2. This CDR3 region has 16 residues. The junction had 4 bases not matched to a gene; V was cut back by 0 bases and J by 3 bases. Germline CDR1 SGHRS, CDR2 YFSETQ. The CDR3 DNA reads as TGCGCCAGCAGCTTGGTGGCTAGCGGGAGTACAGATACGCAGTATTTT. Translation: CASSLVASGSTDTQYF.

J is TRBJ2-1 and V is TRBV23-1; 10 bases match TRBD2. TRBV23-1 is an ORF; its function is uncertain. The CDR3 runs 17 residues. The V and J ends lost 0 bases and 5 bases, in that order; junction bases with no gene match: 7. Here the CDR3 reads CASSQSAGLAENNEQFF. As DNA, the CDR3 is TGCGCCAGCAGTCAATCAGCAGGACTAGCGGAGAACAATGAGCAGTTCTTC.

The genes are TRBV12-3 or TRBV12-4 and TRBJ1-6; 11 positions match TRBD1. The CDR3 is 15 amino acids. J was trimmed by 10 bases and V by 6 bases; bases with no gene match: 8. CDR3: CASRFGTGGNSPLHF. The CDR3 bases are TGTGCCAGCAGATTCGGGACAGGGGGAAACTCACCCCTCCACTTT.

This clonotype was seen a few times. This CDR3 reads CASSHPTGRTEEQPQHF. As DNA, the CDR3 is TGCGCCAGCAGCCATCCCACGGGGAGGACAGAGGAACAGCCCCAGCATTTT. The V gene is TRBV4-1, the J gene TRBJ1-5; D might be TRBD1 (6 bases). CDR1 is MGHRA and CDR2 is YSYEKL in the germline V gene. The length of the CDR3 is 17 residues. V was cut by 3 bases and J by 7 bases, with 22 bases left in between.

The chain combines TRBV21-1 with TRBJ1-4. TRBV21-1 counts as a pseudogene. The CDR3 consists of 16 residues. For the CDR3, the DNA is TGTGCCAGCAGCAAACGGGGAGCAGCCACTAATGAAAAACTGTTTTTT. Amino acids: CASSKRGAATNEKLFF.

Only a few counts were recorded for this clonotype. This chain's CDR3 is CASSSGTGGSYEPQHF. The CDR3 DNA reads TGCGCCAGCAGCTCAGGGACAGGGGGAAGTTATGAGCCCCAGCATTTT. The V call is TRBV5-1, the J call TRBJ1-5, with TRBD1 matching over 11 bases. V lost 3 bases, J lost 8 bases, and 10 bases stayed unmatched. Per germline, CDR1 SGHRS and CDR2 YFSETQ. This CDR3 region has 16 residues.

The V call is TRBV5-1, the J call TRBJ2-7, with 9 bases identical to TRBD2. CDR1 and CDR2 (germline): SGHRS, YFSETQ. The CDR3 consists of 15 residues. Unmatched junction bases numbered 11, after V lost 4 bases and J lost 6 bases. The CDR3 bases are TGCGCCAGCAGCAGATCAGCGGGGGGCGAGGGCGAGCAGTACTTC. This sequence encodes CASSRSAGGEGEQYF. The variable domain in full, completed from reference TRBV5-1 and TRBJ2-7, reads KAGVTQTPRYLIKTRGQQVTLSCSPISGHRSVSWYQQTPGQGLQFLFEYFSETQRNKGNFPGRFSGRQFSNSRSEMNVSTLELGDSALYLCASSRSAGGEGEQYFGPGTRLTVT.

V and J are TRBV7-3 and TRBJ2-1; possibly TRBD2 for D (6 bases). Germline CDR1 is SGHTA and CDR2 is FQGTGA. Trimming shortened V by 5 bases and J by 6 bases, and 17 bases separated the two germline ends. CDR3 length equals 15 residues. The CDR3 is CASSLGTAGSNEQFF. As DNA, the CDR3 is TGTGCCAGCAGCCTAGGGACTGCCGGGAGCAATGAGCAGTTCTTC.

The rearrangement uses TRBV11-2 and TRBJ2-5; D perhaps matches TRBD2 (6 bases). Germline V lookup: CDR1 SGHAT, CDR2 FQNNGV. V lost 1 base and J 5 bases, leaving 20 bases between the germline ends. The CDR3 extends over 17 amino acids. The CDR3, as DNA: TGTGCCAGCAGCTTAGGACTCGGGCGGGAAACGGGGGAGACCCAGTACTTC. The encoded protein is CASSLGLGRETGETQYF.

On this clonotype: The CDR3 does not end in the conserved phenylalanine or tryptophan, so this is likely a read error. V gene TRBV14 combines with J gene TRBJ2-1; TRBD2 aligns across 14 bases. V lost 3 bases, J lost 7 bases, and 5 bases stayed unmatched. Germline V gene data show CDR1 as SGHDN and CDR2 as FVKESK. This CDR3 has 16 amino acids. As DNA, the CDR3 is TGTGCCAGCAGCCACCCGGGACTAGCGGGAGCTAATGAGCAGTTCCTC. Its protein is CASSHPGLAGANEQFL.

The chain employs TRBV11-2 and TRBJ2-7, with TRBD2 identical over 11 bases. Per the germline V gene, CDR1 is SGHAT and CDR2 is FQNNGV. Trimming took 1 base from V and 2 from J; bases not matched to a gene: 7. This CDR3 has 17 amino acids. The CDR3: CASSLVLAGVGTYEQYF. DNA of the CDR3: TGTGCCAGCAGCTTAGTACTAGCGGGAGTTGGGACCTACGAGCAGTACTTC.

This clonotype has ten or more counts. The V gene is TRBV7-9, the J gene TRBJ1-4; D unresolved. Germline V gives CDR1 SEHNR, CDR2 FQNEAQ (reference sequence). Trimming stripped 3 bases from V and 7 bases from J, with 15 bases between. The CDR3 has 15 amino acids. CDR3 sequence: CASSFSGSMSEKLFF. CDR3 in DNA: TGTGCCAGCAGCTTTTCCGGCTCCATGAGTGAAAAACTGTTTTTT.

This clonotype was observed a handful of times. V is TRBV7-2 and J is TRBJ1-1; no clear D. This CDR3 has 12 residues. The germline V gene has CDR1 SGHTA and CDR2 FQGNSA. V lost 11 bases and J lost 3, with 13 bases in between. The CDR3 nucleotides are TGTGCCTCAAAGGACCTTTACACTGAAGCTTTCTTT. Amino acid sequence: CASKDLYTEAFF.